This T cell receptor beta chain was documented in a study of beta chain features in type 1 diabetes. Expressed TCRB transcripts were sequenced because the entire RNA isolate underwent reverse transcription. Some clones are missing from TCRdb's copy, which holds only in-frame ones; the method was immunoSEQ multiplex PCR. Altogether around 150,000 clones are present, about 7% being singletons, with the ten largest covering about 1.3%. Germline CDR1 is MDHEN and CDR2 is SYDVKM. Trimming left V 6 bases short and J 3 bases short, with 15 bases between. This CDR3 comprises 15 residues. The sample comprised central memory CD4+ T cells from blood. This chain joins TRBV28 and TRBJ1-5; perhaps TRBD1 as D (5 bases). The clonotype was recovered from a woman aged 25 to 45 in good health. Written as DNA, the CDR3 is TGTGCCAGCAGCCCCGGGGGGTCTAACAATCAGCCCCAGCATTTT. As protein: CASSPGGSNNQPQHF.